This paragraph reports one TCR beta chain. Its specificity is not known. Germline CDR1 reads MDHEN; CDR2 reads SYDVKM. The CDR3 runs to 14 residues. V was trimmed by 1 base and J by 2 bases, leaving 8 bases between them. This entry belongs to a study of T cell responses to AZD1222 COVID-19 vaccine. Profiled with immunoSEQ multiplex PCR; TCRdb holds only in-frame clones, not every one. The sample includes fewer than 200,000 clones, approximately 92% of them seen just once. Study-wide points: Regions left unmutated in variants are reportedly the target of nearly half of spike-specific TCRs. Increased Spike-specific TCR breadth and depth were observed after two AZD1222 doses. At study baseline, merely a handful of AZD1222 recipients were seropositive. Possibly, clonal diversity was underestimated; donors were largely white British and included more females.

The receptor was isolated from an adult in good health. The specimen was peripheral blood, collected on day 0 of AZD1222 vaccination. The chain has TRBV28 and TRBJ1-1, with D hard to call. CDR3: CASSLSVPNTEAFF. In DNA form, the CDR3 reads TGTGCCAGCAGTTTATCGGTGCCCAACACTGAAGCTTTCTTT. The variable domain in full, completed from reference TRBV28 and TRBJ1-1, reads DVKVTQSSRYLVKRTGEKVFLECVQDMDHENMFWYRQDPGLGLRLIYFSYDVKMKEKGDIPEGYSVSREKKERFSLILESASTNQTSMYLCASSLSVPNTEAFFGQGTRLTVV.